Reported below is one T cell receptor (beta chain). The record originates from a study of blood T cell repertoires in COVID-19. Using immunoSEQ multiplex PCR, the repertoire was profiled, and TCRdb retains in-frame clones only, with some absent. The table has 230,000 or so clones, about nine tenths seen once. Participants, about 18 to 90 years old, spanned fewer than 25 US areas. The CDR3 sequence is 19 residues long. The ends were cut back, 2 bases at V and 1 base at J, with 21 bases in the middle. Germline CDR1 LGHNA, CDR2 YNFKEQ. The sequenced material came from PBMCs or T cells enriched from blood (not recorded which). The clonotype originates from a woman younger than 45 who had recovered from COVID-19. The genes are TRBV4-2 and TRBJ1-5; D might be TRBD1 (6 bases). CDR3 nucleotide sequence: TGTGCCAGCAGCCAACCCACTGCCGCCCAGGGGTTAAGCAATCAGCCCCAGCATTTT. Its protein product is CASSQPTAAQGLSNQPQHF.